The rows below give T cell receptor beta chains drawn from one sample of a study of cytomegalovirus exposure and HLA in healthy donors. This table comes from immunoSEQ multiplex PCR, and its TCRdb copy is limited to in-frame clones, with some not included. The data contain more than 100,000 clones, around two thirds of them singletons. The sequencing input was PBMCs. The receptors originated from a woman aged 40 to 50 in good health and CMV-seropositive. CDR3s include the opening cysteine and the closing phenylalanine or tryptophan. A D gene is named only where the DNA matches it firmly. Where a row states a size, it is once, few, many or the class of an expanded clone; other rows omit it.

clone_size | j_call | v_call | d_call | cdr3_length | cdr3_aa | cdr3_nt
NA | TRBJ1-1 | TRBV30 | NA | 12 | CAWGLTGTEAFF | TGTGCCTGGGGTCTTACCGGCACTGAAGCTTTCTTT
once | TRBJ1-2 | TRBV5-1 | NA | 14 | CASSPDSTNYGYTF | TGCGCCAGCAGCCCGGACAGCACTAACTATGGCTACACCTTC
few | TRBJ2-7 | TRBV7-2 | TRBD1 | 15 | CASSPMGQGSHEQYF | TGTGCCAGCAGCCCCATGGGACAGGGTTCCCACGAGCAGTACTTC
NA | TRBJ1-3 | TRBV30 | NA | 11 | CAWTLGNTIYF | TGTGCCTGGACCTTAGGAAACACCATATATTTT
NA | TRBJ1-2 | TRBV27 | NA | 14 | CASSREGRGYGYTF | TGTGCCAGCAGTCGGGAGGGGCGGGGCTATGGCTACACCTTC
NA | TRBJ2-7 | TRBV19 | TRBD1 | 12 | CASRDSYYEQYF | TGTGCCAGCCGGGACAGCTACTACGAGCAGTACTTC
few | TRBJ1-4 | TRBV18 | NA | 13 | CASSPRTDEKLFF | TGTGCCAGCTCACCACGGACAGATGAAAAACTGTTTTTT
NA | TRBJ1-3 | TRBV7-9 | NA | 14 | CASSFSRSGNTIYF | TGTGCCAGCAGCTTTTCTAGGTCTGGAAACACCATATATTTT
NA | TRBJ2-3 | TRBV7-6 | TRBD2 | 16 | CASSSTSGGPGDTQYF | TGTGCCAGCAGCTCGACTAGCGGGGGGCCCGGGGATACGCAGTATTTT
NA | TRBJ1-2 | TRBV28 | NA | 15 | CASSLSNRGGYGYTF | TGTGCCAGCAGTTTATCGAACCGGGGTGGCTATGGCTACACCTTC
NA | TRBJ1-3 | TRBV9 | NA | 14 | CASTPGPSGNTIYF | TGTGCCAGCACCCCGGGTCCCTCTGGAAACACCATATATTTT
NA | TRBJ2-4 | TRBV7-8 | TRBD2 | 17 | CASSGGLAGGFKNIQYF | TGTGCCAGCAGCGGGGGACTAGCGGGAGGCTTCAAAAACATTCAGTACTTC
NA | TRBJ1-1 | TRBV5-1 | NA | 14 | CASSSGGANTEAFF | TGCGCCAGCAGCTCCGGGGGAGCGAACACTGAAGCTTTCTTT
once | TRBJ2-1 | TRBV9 | TRBD1 | 14 | CASSPGQIYNEQFF | TGTGCCAGCAGCCCGGGACAGATTTACAATGAGCAGTTCTTC
NA | TRBJ1-6 | TRBV27 | NA | 13 | CASRGFSNSPLHF | TGTGCCAGCCGGGGGTTCAGCAATTCACCCCTCCACTTT
NA | TRBJ2-7 | TRBV28 | NA | 11 | CASSRFYEQYF | TGTGCCAGCAGCCGGTTCTACGAGCAGTACTTC
NA | TRBJ1-5 | TRBV5-1 | NA | 17 | CASSPGTDSHSNQPQHF | TGCGCCAGCAGCCCTGGCACGGACAGCCATAGCAATCAGCCCCAGCATTTT
NA | TRBJ1-5 | TRBV10-3 | NA | 16 | CAISESLPGSNQPQHF | TGTGCCATCAGTGAGTCCCTCCCGGGGAGCAATCAGCCCCAGCATTTT
NA | TRBJ2-5 | TRBV7-2 | TRBD2 | 18 | CASSLATSGSFTRKTQYF | TGTGCCAGCAGCTTAGCGACTAGCGGGAGTTTCACCCGAAAGACCCAGTACTTC
once | TRBJ2-7 | TRBV9 | NA | 13 | CASSVDPGDEQYF | TGTGCCAGCAGCGTGGACCCGGGAGACGAGCAGTACTTC
NA | TRBJ2-2 | TRBV4-2 | TRBD1 | 16 | CASSPGGVGLAGELFF | TGTGCCAGCAGCCCAGGGGGAGTAGGCCTGGCCGGGGAGCTGTTTTTT
NA | TRBJ1-6 | TRBV13 | NA | 15 | CASSFAGTPNSPLHF | TGTGCCAGCAGCTTTGCCGGGACACCCAATTCACCCCTCCACTTT
NA | TRBJ2-3 | TRBV5-6 | TRBD2 | 15 | CASSWGAGGADTQYF | TGTGCCAGCAGCTGGGGGGCGGGGGGAGCAGATACGCAGTATTTT
NA | TRBJ1-1 | TRBV18 | NA | 13 | CASSPSGDTEAFF | TGTGCCAGCTCACCATCAGGGGACACTGAAGCTTTCTTT
NA | TRBJ2-7 | TRBV7-8 | TRBD2 | 16 | CASSLIGGESSYEQYF | TGTGCCAGCAGCTTGATTGGGGGGGAGAGCTCCTACGAGCAGTACTTC
NA | TRBJ1-1 | TRBV11-2 | NA | 15 | CASSSEGTANTEAFF | TGTGCCAGCAGCTCCGAAGGAACAGCAAACACTGAAGCTTTCTTT
NA | TRBJ1-6 | TRBV7-9 | TRBD1 | 15 | CASSSTRQGGRALHF | TGTGCCAGCAGCTCCACACGACAGGGGGGTAGGGCCCTCCACTTT
few | TRBJ2-7 | TRBV5-1 | TRBD2 | 14 | CASSQTTSGREQYF | TGCGCCAGCAGTCAAACGACTAGCGGGAGGGAGCAGTACTTC
NA | TRBJ2-7 | TRBV4-2 | TRBD2 | 14 | CASSHSSGAGEQYF | TGTGCCAGCAGCCATTCTAGCGGGGCCGGGGAGCAGTACTTC
NA | TRBJ1-1 | TRBV6-5 | TRBD1 | 13 | CASSTQGGAEAFF | TGTGCCAGCAGTACACAGGGGGGCGCTGAAGCTTTCTTT
few | TRBJ1-2 | TRBV2 | NA | 14 | CASSEAQAVGGYTF | TGTGCCAGCAGTGAAGCACAAGCGGTGGGTGGCTACACCTTC
once | TRBJ2-7 | TRBV19 | NA | 14 | CATKTSQSNVEQYF | TGTGCCACCAAGACTTCCCAATCGAATGTCGAGCAGTACTTC
NA | TRBJ1-1 | TRBV9 | NA | 17 | CASSPGIGGVLNTEAFF | TGTGCCAGCAGCCCTGGGATTGGGGGGGTCCTGAACACTGAAGCTTTCTTT
NA | TRBJ2-5 | TRBV7-9 | TRBD2 | 17 | CASSHIGGGDLLETQYF | TGTGCCAGCAGTCATATAGGCGGGGGGGATCTTTTGGAGACCCAGTACTTC
NA | TRBJ2-6 | TRBV5-1 | TRBD1 | 18 | CASSLSPGTGFGANVLTF | TGCGCCAGCAGCCTCAGTCCCGGGACAGGGTTCGGGGCCAACGTCCTGACTTTC
NA | TRBJ2-7 | TRBV6-5 | TRBD1 | 14 | CASSYGDRGYEQYF | TGTGCCAGCAGTTACGGTGACAGGGGGTACGAGCAGTACTTC
once | TRBJ1-2 | TRBV2 | NA | 14 | CASNSQGAPYGYTF | TGTGCCAGCAATAGTCAAGGGGCGCCGTATGGCTACACCTTC
few | TRBJ2-3 | TRBV30 | NA | 18 | CASMTSLKPGASTDTQYF | TGTGCCTCCATGACTAGTCTCAAACCCGGTGCTAGCACAGATACGCAGTATTTT
NA | TRBJ1-2 | TRBV7-9 | NA | 14 | CASSFDVGGYGYTF | TGTGCCAGCAGCTTCGACGTAGGGGGCTATGGCTACACCTTC
NA | TRBJ2-2 | TRBV28 | NA | 17 | CASSFRGRTANTGELFF | TGTGCCAGCAGTTTTAGGGGCAGGACAGCTAACACCGGGGAGCTGTTTTTT
NA | TRBJ1-1 | TRBV19 | NA | 15 | CASSERLQGDTEAFF | TGTGCCAGTAGTGAGAGACTACAGGGAGACACTGAAGCTTTCTTT
NA | TRBJ1-4 | TRBV7-9 | TRBD1 | 17 | CASSRPGQGTTNEKLFF | TGTGCCAGCAGCCGCCCGGGACAGGGTACAACTAATGAAAAACTGTTTTTT
few | TRBJ2-7 | TRBV28 | NA | 14 | CASQVGRFPYEQYF | TGTGCCAGTCAGGTCGGGAGATTCCCCTACGAGCAGTACTTC
NA | TRBJ1-5 | TRBV19 | NA | 13 | CASSVREDQPQHF | TGTGCCAGTAGTGTCAGGGAGGATCAGCCCCAGCATTTT
few | TRBJ2-5 | TRBV5-6 | TRBD1 | 16 | CASSLLGGQGRETQYF | TGTGCCAGCAGCTTGTTGGGAGGACAGGGGAGAGAGACCCAGTACTTC
NA | TRBJ2-7 | TRBV28 | NA | 14 | CASSRSLSSYEQYF | TGTGCCAGCAGCAGGTCATTGAGCTCCTACGAGCAGTACTTC
NA | TRBJ2-2 | TRBV23-1 | TRBD1 | 16 | CASSPLGQGVSGELFF | TGCGCCAGCAGTCCCCTCGGACAGGGGGTCTCCGGGGAGCTGTTTTTT
NA | TRBJ1-1 | TRBV5-1 | NA | 14 | CASSFSRGDTEAFF | TGCGCCAGCAGCTTCTCCAGGGGTGACACTGAAGCTTTCTTT
NA | TRBJ1-1 | TRBV5-1 | NA | 14 | CASSFGQLNTEAFF | TGCGCCAGCAGCTTCGGACAGCTGAACACTGAAGCTTTCTTT
few | TRBJ2-7 | TRBV27 | NA | 15 | CASSLSTGLINEQYF | TGTGCCAGCAGTTTATCGACTGGACTGATCAACGAGCAGTACTTC
once | TRBJ2-7 | TRBV11-2 | NA | 13 | CASNKRLSYEQYF | TGTGCCAGCAACAAGCGGTTATCCTACGAGCAGTACTTC
NA | TRBJ2-6 | TRBV2 | NA | 13 | CASRFYGANVLTF | TGTGCCAGCAGATTTTATGGGGCCAACGTCCTGACTTTC
few | TRBJ1-2 | TRBV6-5 | NA | 12 | CASGRGAGGYTF | TGTGCCAGCGGGCGGGGGGCGGGTGGCTACACCTTC
NA | TRBJ2-3 | TRBV2 | TRBD1 | 14 | CASRGQTSTDTQYF | TGTGCCAGCAGGGGACAGACGAGCACAGATACGCAGTATTTT